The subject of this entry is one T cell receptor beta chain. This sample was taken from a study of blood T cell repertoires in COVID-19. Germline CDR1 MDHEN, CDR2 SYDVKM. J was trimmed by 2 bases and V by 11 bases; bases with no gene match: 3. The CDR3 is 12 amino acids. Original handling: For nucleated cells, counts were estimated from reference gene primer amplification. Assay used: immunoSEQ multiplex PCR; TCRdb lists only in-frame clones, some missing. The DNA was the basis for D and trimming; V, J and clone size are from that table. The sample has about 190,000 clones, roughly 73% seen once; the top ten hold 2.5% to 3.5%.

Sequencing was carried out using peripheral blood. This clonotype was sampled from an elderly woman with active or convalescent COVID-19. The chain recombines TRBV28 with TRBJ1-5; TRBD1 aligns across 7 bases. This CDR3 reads CAAGGGNQPQHF. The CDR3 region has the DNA TGTGCCGCAGGGGGAGGCAATCAGCCCCAGCATTTT.